This T cell receptor (beta chain) was sequenced during a study of blood T cell repertoires in COVID-19 (TCRdb year 2020). Some background on the complete study: Samples from collaborators originated in the United States, Italy and Spain and spanned both the acute and convalescent phases of COVID-19. Samples came from the ongoing ImmuneRACE study (first 160 participants) plus 1,254 subjects from 6 global collaborators. Where available, HLA class I and class II types were taken from metadata supplied by the sample provider and were not determined by assay-based typing. A freely available public database, intended as a resource for researchers studying the immune response to SARS-CoV-2, is where the repertoires were released. Sample metadata almost always included a de-identified subject ID, COVID-19 status, age in years and sex. The prospective study material was composed of cDNA or gDNA derived from T cells, B-cell-depleted T cells, or PBMCs. Subjects who had been exposed to COVID-19, were actively infected with it, or had recovered from it provided the deeply sampled blood TCRbeta repertoires that made up the dataset.

Paper-wide results and their limitations: The amount of clinical and demographic metadata varied by source and participant and was provided uncurated.

TCRbeta CDR3 regions were amplified from genomic DNA using the immunoSEQ Assay, a bias-controlled multiplex PCR. The original methods were these. The number of nucleated cells in each sample was estimated by amplification of reference gene primers within the assay. Sequence reads were collapsed and filtered to measure the absolute abundance of every unique TCRbeta CDR3 rearrangement. For each sample, productive Simpson clonality was calculated as the square root of Simpson's diversity index across productive rearrangements. Here the immuneACCESS table is served through TCRdb, limited to in-frame sequences with V and J called. Missing clones are a known gap in these copies; in checked studies unresolved V genes cover under half, and the rest lacks a known reason. From that table come the V and J calls and clone size; the DNA was used to work out D and trimming. The sample table records over 200,000 clones; about nine tenths of these occur just once. Together, the top ten hold about 2.5% of the sample.

The collaborating institutions used their own protocols to collect whole blood in K2EDTA tubes. For TCRbeta analysis, collaborators shipped samples in one of three forms: frozen whole blood, isolated PBMCs, or DNA extracted from either of those sample types. As to this clone: The target of this receptor is not known. Base qualities are missing; no much larger clone stands one base away.

From its cysteine to its phenylalanine, the CDR3 spans 16 amino acids. The only DNA kept is the CDR3, 48 bases in frame from the first base. In the germline V gene (reference sequence), CDR1 corresponds to LNHDA and CDR2 to SQIVND. V and J are truncated by 1 base and 0 bases respectively, leaving an intervening sequence of 13 bases. This clonotype was sampled from a woman aged 60-75 years with acute or convalescent COVID-19. The sequenced sample was peripheral blood. The rearrangement joined TRBV19 to TRBJ2-7; D gene: possibly TRBD2, on 8 matching bases. Read as DNA, the sequence is TGTGCCAGTAGTATAGCGGGGGGGACAGCCTCCTACGAGCAGTACTTC. Its coded protein is CASSIAGGTASYEQYF.